What follows is one T cell receptor beta chain and its context. The data were taken from a study of blood T cell repertoires in COVID-19. Overall study context: The origin of the acute and convalescent COVID-19 samples was the United States, Italy and Spain. T cells, B-cell-depleted T cells, or PBMCs supplied cDNA or gDNA.

The CDR3 runs 12 residues. V shed 2 bases and J shed 8 bases, with 8 bases lying between them. Germline V gene sequence: CDR1 SGHTA, CDR2 FQGNSA. In the authors' methods: Quantification of nucleated cells was approximated via reference gene primer amplification. Profiling relied on immunoSEQ multiplex PCR, and the TCRdb table lists in-frame clones only, not all of them. That table furnishes V, J and clone size, whereas the DNA furnished D and trimming. The sample yields 350,000 or so clones, about four fifths seen once. The sequenced material came from peripheral blood. This clonotype originated in a young man with active or convalescent COVID-19. The chain couples TRBV7-2 to TRBJ2-3; the D gene is possibly TRBD1 (6 bases). The CDR3 protein is CASSLIGGTQYF. In DNA, the CDR3 is TGTGCCAGCAGCTTAATAGGGGGTACGCAGTATTTT.